The source of this T cell receptor (beta chain) is a study of T cells after posttransplantation cyclophosphamide. Study conclusions and caveats: Recipient CMV seropositivity and CMV reactivation strongly tracked TRB clonality. TRB overlap between skin or GI tissue T cells and blood was limited. Donor CD8+ memory clones often dominated recipient blood repertoires at later times.

A marrow graft followed busulfan-fludarabine conditioning, with cyclophosphamide on days +3 and +4. Trimming cost V 5 bases and J 4 bases; bases outside gene matches: 9. This CDR3 contains 15 residues. Germline V gene sequence: CDR1 MNHEY, CDR2 SVGAGI. The table came from immunoSEQ multiplex PCR; TCRdb's copy has only in-frame clones and leaves some out. This table holds roughly 12,000 clones, roughly 1.9% found once. On this clone itself: What it recognizes is unknown.

Sequencing used PBMCs, obtained after allogeneic stem cell transplant with posttransplant cyclophosphamide. The source is a male patient aged 30 to 40 who received an allogeneic stem cell transplant from a related donor, was CMV-positive, and had no GVHD. Some T cells may have originated in the graft donor. The rearrangement joins TRBV6-5 to TRBJ2-5, with 8 bases identical to TRBD2. The CDR3 nucleotides read TGTGCCAGCAGTCGGTCCGGGGGGGAGGTAGAGACCCAGTACTTC. Its translation is CASSRSGGEVETQYF.